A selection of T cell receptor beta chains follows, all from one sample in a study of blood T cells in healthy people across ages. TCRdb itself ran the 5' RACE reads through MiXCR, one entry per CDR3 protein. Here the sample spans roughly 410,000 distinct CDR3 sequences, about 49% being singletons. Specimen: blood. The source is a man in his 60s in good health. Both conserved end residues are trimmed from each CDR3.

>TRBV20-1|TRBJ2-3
SASGRGANTQY
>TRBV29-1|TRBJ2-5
SVAPRVARPEQY
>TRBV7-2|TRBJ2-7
ASSSAGGGRSEQY
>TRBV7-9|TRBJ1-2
ASSPAIVNYGYT
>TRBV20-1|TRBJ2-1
SARDQAGVKNEQF
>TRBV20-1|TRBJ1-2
SARRTDRYGYT
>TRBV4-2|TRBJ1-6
ASSNNREYNSPLH
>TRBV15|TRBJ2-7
ATSRDWGEQY
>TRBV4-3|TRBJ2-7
ASSQDAWDYEQY
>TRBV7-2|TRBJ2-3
ASSLDRGAKDTQY
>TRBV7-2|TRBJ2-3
ASSSAGDKTDTQY
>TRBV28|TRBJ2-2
ASSGRVTGELF
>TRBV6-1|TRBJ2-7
ASSEAGPYEQY
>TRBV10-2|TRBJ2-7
ASSDVSGRRGEQY
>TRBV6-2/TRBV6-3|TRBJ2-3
ASSYRQTPIRRDTQY
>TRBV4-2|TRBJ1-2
ASSQDPGGQGSYGYT
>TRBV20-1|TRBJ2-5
STPTGTQY
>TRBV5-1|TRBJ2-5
ASSLVRGLQETQY
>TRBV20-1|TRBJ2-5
SASLRRRTSGKEGTQY
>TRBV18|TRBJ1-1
ASSPTQQGWDTEAF
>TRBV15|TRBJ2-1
ATSRESNYNEQF
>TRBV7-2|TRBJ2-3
ASSLEQGYTSTDTQY
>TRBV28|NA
ASSRAAGAKNIQY
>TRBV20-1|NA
SARGMWQIDEQY
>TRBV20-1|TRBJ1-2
SAWPPGTNYGYT
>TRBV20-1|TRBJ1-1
SARDRWSWRGTEAF
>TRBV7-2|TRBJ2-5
ASSSWTGLPQETQY
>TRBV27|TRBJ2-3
ASSDYPTDTQY
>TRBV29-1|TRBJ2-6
SVAGPGANVLT
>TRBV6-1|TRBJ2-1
ASSEGSTRGGYNEQF
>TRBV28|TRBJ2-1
ASNSRTYNEQF
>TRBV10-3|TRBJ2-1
AIRGSGGAYNKQF
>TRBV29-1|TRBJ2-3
SVAGQGAGTDTQY
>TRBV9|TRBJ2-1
ASSVEPKGEQF
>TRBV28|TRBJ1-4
ASSRGRRLEKLF
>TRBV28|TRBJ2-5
ASSLIAGGGEQY
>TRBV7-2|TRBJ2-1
ASSLSGGGWDRTSYNEQF
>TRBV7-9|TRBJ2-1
ASSLTGGRVHNEQF
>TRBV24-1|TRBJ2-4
ATSEPNENIQY
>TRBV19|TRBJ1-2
ASSMPNARWDYGYT
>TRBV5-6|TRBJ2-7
AGSLKGISYEQY
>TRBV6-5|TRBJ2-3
AVQDSLSTDTQY
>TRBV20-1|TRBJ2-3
SRAAIPKDTQY
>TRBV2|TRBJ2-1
ASRAGRNNEQF
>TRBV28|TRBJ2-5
ASSLYSEETQY
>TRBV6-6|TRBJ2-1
ASRPQGASYNEQF
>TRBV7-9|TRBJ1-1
ASSLVPDNTEAF
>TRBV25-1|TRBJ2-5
ASSESHRGLLETQY
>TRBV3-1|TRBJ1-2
ASSQAPGGQGNYGYT
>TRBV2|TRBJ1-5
ARSRDSGNQPQH
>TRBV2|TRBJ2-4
ASGDRTAKNIQY
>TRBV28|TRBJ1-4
ASSLTVPNEKLF
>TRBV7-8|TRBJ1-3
ASSLASSGNTIY
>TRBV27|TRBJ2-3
ASSLPSMGITDTQY
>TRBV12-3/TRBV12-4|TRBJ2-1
ASSFIRGSYNEQF